This is a list of T cell receptor beta chains from one sample in a study of OX40 agonist ivuxolimab in advanced cancers. TCRdb keeps only in-frame clones here, not all; method: immunoSEQ multiplex PCR. This sample has 70,000 to 95,000 clones, with 90% to 95% found just once. Sequenced material: CD4+ or CD8+ T cells sorted from blood, taken in a trial of the OX40 agonist ivuxolimab. All receptors come from an adult with an advanced solid tumor such as melanoma, head and neck, liver or kidney cancer. Each CDR3 is given with its conserved first and last residue. A D gene is named only where the DNA matches it firmly. Only some rows state a clone size, as once, few, many or a class for expanded clones.

V gene,clone size,J gene,D gene,CDR3 protein,CDR3 DNA
TRBV19,NA,TRBJ1-1,TRBD1,CASTSLRTGKNTEAFF,TGTGCCAGTACCTCACTTCGGACAGGCAAGAACACTGAAGCTTTCTTT
TRBV14,NA,TRBJ2-7,NA,CASSWGRRGIYEQYF,TGTGCCAGCAGCTGGGGCCGCAGGGGAATCTACGAGCAGTACTTC
TRBV5-1,NA,TRBJ2-1,NA,CASSPGYNEQFF,TGCGCCAGCAGCCCAGGTTACAATGAGCAGTTCTTC
TRBV6-5,NA,TRBJ2-1,NA,CASSYSLGPYNEQFF,TGTGCCAGCAGTTACTCTCTGGGACCTTACAATGAGCAGTTCTTC
TRBV5-1,NA,TRBJ2-7,TRBD1,CASSPWTGGYEQYF,TGCGCCAGCAGCCCATGGACAGGGGGCTACGAGCAGTACTTC
TRBV9,NA,TRBJ1-2,NA,CASSVGSGANYGYTF,TGTGCCAGCAGCGTAGGGTCGGGAGCTAACTATGGCTACACCTTC
TRBV19,NA,TRBJ2-2,NA,CASSIDRAGELFF,TGTGCCAGTAGTATAGATCGCGCCGGGGAGCTGTTTTTT
TRBV28,NA,TRBJ2-3,TRBD1,CASTLYRGQGPSRYTQYF,TGTGCCAGCACTCTCTACAGGGGACAGGGGCCTTCTCGATATACGCAGTATTTT
TRBV27,NA,TRBJ1-4,TRBD1,CASSLAGTANEKLFF,TGTGCCAGCAGTTTGGCTGGGACAGCGAATGAAAAACTGTTTTTT
TRBV5-5,once,TRBJ2-3,NA,CASSLEGLGKQYF,TGTGCCAGCAGCTTGGAGGGTTTAGGGAAGCAGTATTTT
TRBV10-3,NA,TRBJ2-7,TRBD2,CATGLAGDEQYF,TGTGCCACCGGACTAGCGGGAGACGAGCAGTACTTC
TRBV6-1,NA,TRBJ2-3,NA,CASSDASRGVTQYF,TGTGCCAGCAGTGATGCAAGCCGTGGGGTTACGCAGTATTTT
TRBV20-1,NA,TRBJ1-1,NA,CSTRDGHEAFF,TGCAGTACTCGGGACGGTCATGAAGCTTTCTTT
TRBV7-6,few,TRBJ2-2,NA,CASSLVIRTGELFF,TGTGCCAGCAGCTTAGTGATTAGGACCGGGGAGCTGTTTTTT
TRBV6-5,NA,TRBJ1-1,TRBD1,CASSPTGARTEAFF,TGTGCCAGCAGTCCAACAGGGGCGAGGACTGAAGCTTTCTTT
TRBV7-2,NA,TRBJ2-5,TRBD2,CASSLDRLAGGETQYF,TGTGCCAGCAGCTTAGATCGGCTAGCGGGAGGAGAGACCCAGTACTTC
TRBV4-3,NA,TRBJ1-4,NA,CASSGGVREKLFF,TGCGCCAGCAGCGGGGGAGTGCGTGAAAAACTGTTTTTT
TRBV19,NA,TRBJ1-2,NA,CASSIKGRVGGYTF,TGTGCCAGTAGTATAAAGGGGAGAGTGGGTGGCTACACCTTC
TRBV14,NA,TRBJ2-1,NA,CASSQGGRGAIWAPEQFF,TGTGCCAGCAGCCAAGGGGGCAGGGGGGCGATTTGGGCGCCGGAGCAGTTCTTC
TRBV19,NA,TRBJ1-2,NA,CASSISGRGGYGYTF,TGTGCCAGTAGTATCAGTGGCAGGGGTGGCTATGGCTACACCTTC
TRBV4-3,few,TRBJ1-5,NA,CASSHQLSQPQHF,TGCGCCAGCAGCCACCAGCTCAGTCAGCCCCAGCATTTT
TRBV4-3,NA,TRBJ2-4,TRBD2,CASSQEPAGDIQYF,TGCGCCAGCAGCCAAGAACCAGCGGGAGACATTCAGTACTTC
TRBV4-3,NA,TRBJ2-1,TRBD2,CASSRGLAGGPVEQFF,TGCGCCAGCAGCCGGGGACTAGCGGGAGGGCCTGTTGAGCAGTTCTTC
TRBV5-1,few,TRBJ2-1,TRBD2,CASSLGGSTYNEQFF,TGCGCCAGCAGCTTGGGCGGGAGCACCTACAATGAGCAGTTCTTC
TRBV28,NA,TRBJ2-7,NA,CASRALGRPYEQYF,TGTGCCAGCAGGGCTCTGGGACGCCCCTACGAGCAGTACTTC
TRBV11-2,NA,TRBJ2-5,TRBD2,CASSLGDLAGVRETQYF,TGTGCCAGCAGCTTAGGGGATCTAGCGGGAGTCAGAGAGACCCAGTACTTC